The 10 T cell receptor beta chains listed next were all sequenced from one sample in a study of cytomegalovirus exposure and HLA in healthy donors. Vbeta (60) and Jbeta (13) primers were used in the PCR. TCRdb keeps only in-frame clones here, not all; method: immunoSEQ multiplex PCR. The repertoire holds about 95,000 clones, with around 70% as singletons. Sequencing was done on a sample of PBMCs. All receptors come from a woman in her 50s in good health and CMV-seropositive.

The chain joins TRBV19 to TRBJ2-5; D is possibly TRBD2 (6 bases). CDR3 size: 15 residues. The germline gives CDR1 LNHDA, CDR2 SQIVND (reference sequence). Trimming cost V 8 bases and J 2 bases, with 18 bases left between them. The CDR3 sequence: CASGPAGTSQETQYF. CDR3 DNA sequence: TGTGCCAGTGGTCCCGCCGGGACTTCTCAAGAGACCCAGTACTTC.

This sequence joins TRBV4-2 and TRBJ2-1; weak D call: TRBD2 (7 bases). In germline, CDR1 is LGHNA, CDR2 YNFKEQ. This CDR3 contains 15 residues. V gave up 0 bases and J gave up 15 bases, with 21 bases separating them. The CDR3 loop reads CASSQDPRGEGGLFF. The CDR3 nucleotides are TGTGCCAGCAGCCAAGACCCTAGGGGGGAGGGCGGCCTGTTCTTC.

The CDR3 nucleotides are TGTGCCAGCTCACTGACCAGTGGTTCGGGAGAGCAGTACTTC. Translated: CASSLTSGSGEQYF. V is TRBV18 and J is TRBJ2-7; tentative D call: TRBD2 (5 bases). In germline, CDR1 is KGHSH, CDR2 LQKENI. Trimming pared 4 bases from V and 7 bases from J, leaving 17 bases between. The CDR3 runs 14 residues.

This clone was detected a few times. The rearrangement links TRBV30 to TRBJ2-7; D gene unclear. Germline V gene sequence: CDR1 GTSNPN, CDR2 SVGIG (reference sequence). The V gene lost 3 bases and the J gene lost 0 bases, with 12 bases spanning the gap. The CDR3 is 14 amino acids. The CDR3 sequence: CAWRSSHLSYEQYF. The CDR3 DNA reads TGTGCCTGGAGGTCGAGCCATCTCTCCTACGAGCAGTACTTC.

The J gene is TRBJ2-5, the V gene TRBV29-1; D is ambiguous. The J call may be wrong; the DNA end is better matched by TRBJ2-7. This CDR3 has 13 residues. Germline values: CDR1 SQVTM, CDR2 ANQGSEA. CDR3 nucleotide sequence: TGCAGCGGTATGTCAGGTATCTCCTACGAGCAGTACTTC. This gives the protein CSGMSGISYEQYF.

V usage is TRBV29-1 and J usage is TRBJ2-7; TRBD1 matches 9 bases. This CDR3 is built from 11 residues. CDR1 is SQVTM, CDR2 ANQGSEA, per germline. The V segment lost 6 bases and the J segment 7 bases; nucleotides outside the gene matches: 4. CDR3 DNA: TGCAGCGTCCGGACAGGGGAAGAGCAGTACTTC. Protein: CSVRTGEEQYF.

The CDR3, as DNA: TGTGCCAGCAGCCCAAACCCGGGACTAGCGCACAATGAGCAGTTCTTC. Amino acid sequence: CASSPNPGLAHNEQFF. The chain has TRBV7-3 and TRBJ2-1; 10 bases agree with TRBD2. The V and J ends lost 5 bases and 5 bases, in that order; junction bases with no gene match: 9. Per the germline V gene, CDR1 is SGHTA and CDR2 is FQGTGA. The CDR3 is made up of 16 amino acids.

The chain employs TRBV15 and TRBJ2-7; D perhaps matches TRBD2 (7 bases). The CDR3 is made up of 15 amino acids. Germline CDR1 and CDR2: LNHNV and YYDKDF (reference sequence). V lost 0 bases and J 2 bases, leaving 11 bases between the germline ends. In nucleotides, the CDR3 is TGTGCCACCAGCAGAGATCAGGGGACTACCTACGAGCAGTACTTC. This gives the protein CATSRDQGTTYEQYF.

The gene calls are TRBV30 and TRBJ2-2; D is undetermined. Germline loops: CDR1 GTSNPN, CDR2 SVGIG (reference sequence). The length of the CDR3 is 11 residues. Trimming removed 3 bases from V and 6 bases from J, with 5 bases in between. CDR3 sequence reads: CAWRAAGELFF. The CDR3 DNA sequence: TGTGCCTGGAGGGCTGCCGGGGAGCTGTTTTTT. Full variable domain (outside the CDR3, taken from reference TRBV30 and TRBJ2-2): SQTIHQWPATLVQPVGSPLSLECTVEGTSNPNLYWYRQAAGRGLQLLFYSVGIGQISSEVPQNLSASRPQDRQFILSSKKLLLSDSGFYLCAWRAAGELFFGEGSRLTVL.

The J gene is TRBJ2-7, the V gene TRBV6-6; maybe TRBD1 (5 bases). Germline V gene lookup returns CDR1 MNHNY and CDR2 SVGAGI (reference sequence). V was trimmed by 6 bases and J by 4 bases, leaving 13 bases between them. CDR3 length: 13 residues. The CDR3, as DNA: TGTGCCAGCAGAGGGGATAGGCTATACGAGCAGTACTTC. Its protein is CASRGDRLYEQYF.